These T cell receptor beta chains were read from a single sample in a study of cytomegalovirus exposure and HLA in healthy donors. Libraries were prepared by immunoSEQ multiplex PCR; TCRdb keeps only in-frame clonotypes and omits some of them. Counted here are roughly 200,000 clones, more than 70% occurring once; the ten biggest clones make up around 1.6%. The sample consisted of PBMCs. The receptor source for this set is a man aged 35 to 55 in good health and CMV-seropositive. Each CDR3 is given without its conserved first and last residue. D genes are given only for firm matches.

v_call	j_call	d_call	cdr3_aa
TRBV29-1	TRBJ2-3	TRBD1	SVLINRGSTDTQY
TRBV6-4	TRBJ2-2	TRBD2	ASSARAGGPLGELF
TRBV4-3	TRBJ1-2	TRBD1	ASSPPGQGRMYGYT
TRBV9	TRBJ2-4	TRBD2	ASSVGTSGRAAKNIQY
TRBV29-1	TRBJ2-1	TRBD2	SVASGRSYNEQF
TRBV30	TRBJ1-5	TRBD1	AWTYGGTGSRPNQPQH
TRBV7-2	TRBJ1-6	TRBD1	ASSLLQGEANSPLH
TRBV9	TRBJ2-3	.	ASSVVATSTDTQY
TRBV6-1	TRBJ1-5	.	ASRAGGNQPQH
TRBV9	TRBJ2-3	.	ASSPRGSTDTQY
TRBV5-1	TRBJ2-7	TRBD2	ASSLTGLAGGEQY
TRBV19	TRBJ1-5	.	ASTTLGRQSHSNQPQH
TRBV5-6	TRBJ1-4	.	ASSPYRVRGTNEKLF
TRBV7-2	TRBJ1-6	.	ASSLGTGRILSPLH
TRBV6-1	TRBJ2-1	TRBD2	ASSPSGSSYNEQF
TRBV6-1	TRBJ2-7	TRBD2	ASSVVSSGSYEQY
TRBV5-1	TRBJ2-1	TRBD1	ATRDRERGINEQF
TRBV6-1	TRBJ1-4	.	ASSEGYTPTNEKLF
TRBV19	TRBJ1-5	TRBD1	ASRAYRGGNQPQH
TRBV5-1	TRBJ1-1	.	ASSLGLQNTEAF
TRBV5-1	TRBJ2-7	.	ASSLADDRFSYEQY
TRBV27	TRBJ1-1	.	ASSLRGGTEAF
TRBV6-5	TRBJ2-7	TRBD1	ASSTDRVNYEQY
TRBV5-1	TRBJ2-1	TRBD1	ASSRQGAYNEQF
TRBV5-4	TRBJ2-7	.	ASSLRFRTVYEQY
TRBV6-6	TRBJ2-5	.	ASSAGRAETQY
TRBV10-3	TRBJ2-3	TRBD1	AISDRGLVGTDTQY
TRBV27	TRBJ2-3	.	ASSHAASTDTQY
TRBV5-1	TRBJ1-1	.	ASSLTGRDTEAF
TRBV6-1	TRBJ2-7	.	ASQPGTTGREQY
TRBV7-3	TRBJ1-1	.	ASSLEQNTEAF
TRBV27	TRBJ1-1	.	ASSLFRNTEAF
TRBV7-3	TRBJ2-7	TRBD1	ASSSTGDGTYEQY
TRBV30	TRBJ2-5	.	AWRGGREETQY
TRBV4-1	TRBJ1-5	TRBD1	ASSQVAGQGGQPQH
TRBV25-1	TRBJ2-5	TRBD1	ASSGTGGETQY
TRBV7-2	TRBJ1-4	TRBD1	ASSKQGADEKLF
TRBV10-3	TRBJ1-1	TRBD1	AISGDRDTEAF
TRBV19	TRBJ1-5	TRBD1	ASSIGTGWQQPQH
TRBV7-9	TRBJ1-2	.	ASSPPTLGQGYT
TRBV15	TRBJ1-5	TRBD1	ATSRERGTDSNQPQH
TRBV9	TRBJ1-3	TRBD1	ASTPSGGLSGNTIY
TRBV10-3	TRBJ1-1	TRBD1	AIRTGTENEAF
TRBV21-1	TRBJ1-5	.	ASSPTLRKGGQPQH
TRBV27	TRBJ2-7	TRBD1	ASSLGTASYEQY
TRBV6-5	TRBJ1-4	.	ASSYSVGATNEKLF
TRBV7-4	TRBJ2-7	.	ASGFGGYEQY
TRBV19	TRBJ1-2	TRBD1	ASSRRQGEDGYT
TRBV5-4	TRBJ2-7	TRBD2	ASSETGTSGYEQY
TRBV7-3	TRBJ1-4	.	ASSLKYGEKLF
TRBV7-9	TRBJ2-7	TRBD2	ASSLAGSSGRGTYEQY
TRBV7-8	TRBJ2-1	.	ASSPSTGLQYNEQF
TRBV27	TRBJ1-2	TRBD1	ASSGGQGNGYT
TRBV5-1	TRBJ1-1	TRBD1	ASSFDRGLAEAF